This T cell receptor beta chain was observed in a study of blood T cell repertoires in COVID-19. Study background: PBMCs, B-cell-depleted T cells, or T cells were the source of the cDNA or gDNA that made up the material.

Profiled with immunoSEQ multiplex PCR; TCRdb holds only in-frame clones, not every one. This table has 110,000 to 150,000 clones, roughly 80% appearing once. V lost 11 bases to trimming and J lost 13 bases, with 17 bases between them. Germline V gives CDR1 MRHNA, CDR2 SNTAGT. The CDR3 is 11 amino acids. Sequencing was carried out using peripheral blood. The source is an older man who had recovered from COVID-19. The chain links TRBV6-4 to TRBJ1-4, with D hard to call. In nucleotides, the CDR3 is TGTGCCTCCGAGGGATCCGGAGTACTGTTTTTT. Amino acid sequence: CASEGSGVLFF.